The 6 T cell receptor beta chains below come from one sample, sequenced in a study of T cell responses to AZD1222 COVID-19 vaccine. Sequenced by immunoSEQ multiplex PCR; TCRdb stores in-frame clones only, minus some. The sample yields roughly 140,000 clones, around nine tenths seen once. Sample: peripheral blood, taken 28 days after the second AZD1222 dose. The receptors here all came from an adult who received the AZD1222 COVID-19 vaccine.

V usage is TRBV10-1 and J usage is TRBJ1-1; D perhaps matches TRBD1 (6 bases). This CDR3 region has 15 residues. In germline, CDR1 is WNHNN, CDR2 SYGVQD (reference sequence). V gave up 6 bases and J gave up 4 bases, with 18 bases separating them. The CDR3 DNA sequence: TGCGCCAGCAGACCGTCAGGGGCCTCGGGCACTGAAGCTTTCTTT. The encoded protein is CASRPSGASGTEAFF.

CDR3 sequence: CASSLSYVYGYTF. CDR3 nucleotides: TGTGCCAGCAGCTTATCGTATGTCTATGGCTACACCTTC. V is TRBV7-9 and J is TRBJ1-2; the D is unclear. CDR3 length equals 13 residues. Germline V CDR1 and CDR2: SEHNR, FQNEAQ (reference sequence). V was trimmed by 2 bases and J by 4 bases, leaving 8 bases between them.

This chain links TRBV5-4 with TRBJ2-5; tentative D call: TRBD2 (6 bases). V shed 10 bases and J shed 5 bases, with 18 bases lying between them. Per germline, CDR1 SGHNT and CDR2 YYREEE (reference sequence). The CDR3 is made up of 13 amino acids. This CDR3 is CAGAPRDSETQYF. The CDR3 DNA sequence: TGTGCCGGGGCCCCAAGGGACTCCGAGACCCAGTACTTC. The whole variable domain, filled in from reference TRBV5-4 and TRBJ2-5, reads ETGVTQSPTHLIKTRGQQVTLRCSSQSGHNTVSWYQQALGQGPQFIFQYYREEENGRGNFPPRFSGLQFPNYSSELNVNALELDDSALYLCAGAPRDSETQYFGPGTRLLVL.

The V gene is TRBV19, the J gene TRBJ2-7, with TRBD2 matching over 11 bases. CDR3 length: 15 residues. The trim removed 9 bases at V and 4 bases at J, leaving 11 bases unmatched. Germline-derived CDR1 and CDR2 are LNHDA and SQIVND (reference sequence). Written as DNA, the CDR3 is TGTGCCAGCCAACCGCTAGCGGGAGGTGTGTACGAGCAGTACTTC. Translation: CASQPLAGGVYEQYF. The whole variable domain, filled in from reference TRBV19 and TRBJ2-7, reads DGGITQSPKYLFRKEGQNVTLSCEQNLNHDAMYWYRQDPGQGLRLIYYSQIVNDFQKGDIAEGYSVSREKKESFPLTVTSAQKNPTAFYLCASQPLAGGVYEQYFGPGTRLTVT.

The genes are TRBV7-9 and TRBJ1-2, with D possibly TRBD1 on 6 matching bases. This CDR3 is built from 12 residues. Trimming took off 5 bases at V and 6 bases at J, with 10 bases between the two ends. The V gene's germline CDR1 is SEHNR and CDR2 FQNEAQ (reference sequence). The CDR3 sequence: CASSPDRNGYTF. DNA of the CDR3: TGTGCCAGCAGCCCTGACAGGAATGGCTACACCTTC.

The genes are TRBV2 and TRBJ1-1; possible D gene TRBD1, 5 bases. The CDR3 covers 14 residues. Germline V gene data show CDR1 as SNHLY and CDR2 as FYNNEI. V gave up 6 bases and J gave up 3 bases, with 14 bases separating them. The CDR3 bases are TGTGCCAGCAGAACCCGGGACGTGTACACTGAAGCTTTCTTT. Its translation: CASRTRDVYTEAFF.